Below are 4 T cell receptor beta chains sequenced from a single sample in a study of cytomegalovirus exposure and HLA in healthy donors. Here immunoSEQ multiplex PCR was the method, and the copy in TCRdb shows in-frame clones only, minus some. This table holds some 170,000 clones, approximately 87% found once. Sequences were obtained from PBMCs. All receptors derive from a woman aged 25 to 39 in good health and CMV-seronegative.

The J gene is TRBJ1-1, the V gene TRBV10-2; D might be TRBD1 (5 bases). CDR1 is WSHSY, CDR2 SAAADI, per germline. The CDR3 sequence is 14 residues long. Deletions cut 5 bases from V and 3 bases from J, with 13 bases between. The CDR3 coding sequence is TGCGCCAGCAGTTGGGGGGGGATTGACACTGAAGCTTTCTTT. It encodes CASSWGGIDTEAFF.

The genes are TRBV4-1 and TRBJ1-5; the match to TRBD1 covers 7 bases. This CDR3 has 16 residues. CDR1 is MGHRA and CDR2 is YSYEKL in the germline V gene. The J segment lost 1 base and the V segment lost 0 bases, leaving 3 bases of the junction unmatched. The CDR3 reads CASSQETGESNQPQHF. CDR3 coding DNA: TGCGCCAGCAGCCAAGAAACAGGGGAGAGCAATCAGCCCCAGCATTTT.

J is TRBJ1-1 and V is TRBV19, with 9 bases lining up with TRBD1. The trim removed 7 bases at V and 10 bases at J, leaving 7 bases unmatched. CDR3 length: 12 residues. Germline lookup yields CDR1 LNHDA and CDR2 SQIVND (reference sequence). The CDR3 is CASTYRGQGAFF. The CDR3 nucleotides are TGTGCCAGTACCTACAGGGGGCAGGGAGCTTTCTTT.

This CDR3 reads CASSDTGGSYEQYF. In DNA form, the CDR3 reads TGTGCCAGCAGCGACACAGGGGGTTCCTACGAGCAGTACTTC. The chain recombines TRBV5-6 with TRBJ2-7; 8 bases align to TRBD1. Germline-derived CDR1 and CDR2 are SGHDT and YYEEEE. The CDR3 runs 14 residues. The V gene end was trimmed by 4 bases and the J gene end by 1 base; junction bases not matched to a gene: 4.